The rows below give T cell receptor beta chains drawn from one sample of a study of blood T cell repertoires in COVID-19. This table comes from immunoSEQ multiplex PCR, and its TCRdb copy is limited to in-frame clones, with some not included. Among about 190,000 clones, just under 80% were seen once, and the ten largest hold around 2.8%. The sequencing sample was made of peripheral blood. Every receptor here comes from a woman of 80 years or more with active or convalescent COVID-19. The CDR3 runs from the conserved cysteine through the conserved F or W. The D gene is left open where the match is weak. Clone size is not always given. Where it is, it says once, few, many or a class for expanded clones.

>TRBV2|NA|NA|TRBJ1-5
TGTGCCAGCATAGCAGACCGCAATCAGCCCCAGCATTTT
CASIADRNQPQHF
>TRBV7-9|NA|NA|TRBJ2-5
TGTGCCAGCACCCTCGGAGAGACCCAGTACTTC
CASTLGETQYF
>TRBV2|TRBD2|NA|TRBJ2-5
TGTGCCAGCAGCATACTAGCGGGCCAAGAGACCCAGTACTTC
CASSILAGQETQYF
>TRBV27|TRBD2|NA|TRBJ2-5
TGTGCCAGCAGTTCGACTAGCGGAGAGACCCAGTACTTC
CASSSTSGETQYF
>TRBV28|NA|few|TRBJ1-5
TGTGCCAGCAGTTTAAATACAGGTATGGATCAGCCCCAGCATTTT
CASSLNTGMDQPQHF
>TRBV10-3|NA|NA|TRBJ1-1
TGTGCCATCAGTGCTCGGGAGGGCGGGACTGAAGCTTTCTTT
CAISAREGGTEAFF
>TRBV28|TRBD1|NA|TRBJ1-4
TGTGCCAGCAGTACCTCGGGACAGGGTAATGAAAAACTGTTTTTT
CASSTSGQGNEKLFF
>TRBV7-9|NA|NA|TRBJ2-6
TGTGCCAGCAGCTTTCGGAGCTCTGGGGCCAACGTCCTGACTTTC
CASSFRSSGANVLTF
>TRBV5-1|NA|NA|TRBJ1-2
TGCGCCAGCAGCTCAACCCCAGGGCACTATGGCTACACCTTC
CASSSTPGHYGYTF
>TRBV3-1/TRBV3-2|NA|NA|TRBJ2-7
TGTGCCAGCAGCCAGGACTCCCCGCCAACCTACGAGCAGTACTTC
CASSQDSPPTYEQYF
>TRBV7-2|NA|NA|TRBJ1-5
TGTGCCAGCAGCTTAGTGCCCCGGGGGCCCCAGCATTTT
CASSLVPRGPQHF
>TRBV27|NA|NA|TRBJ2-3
TGTGCCAGCAGCCCAAGCACAGATACGCAGTATTTT
CASSPSTDTQYF
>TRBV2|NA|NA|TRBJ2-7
TGTGCCAGCAGTCGGACAGTTAGGGTCGACGAGCAGTACTTC
CASSRTVRVDEQYF
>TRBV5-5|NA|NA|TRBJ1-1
TGTGCCAGCAGCTTGGCCCCGACCGGAGTCAACACTGAAGCTTTCTTT
CASSLAPTGVNTEAFF
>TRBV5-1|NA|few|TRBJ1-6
TGCGCCAGCAGCTTGTACGACAGAGCAAGCTCCTATAATTCACCCCTCCACTTT
CASSLYDRASSYNSPLHF
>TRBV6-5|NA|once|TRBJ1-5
TGTGCCAGCAGAGAGTTCTCAGGGATGGCTCAGCCCCAGCATTTT
CASREFSGMAQPQHF
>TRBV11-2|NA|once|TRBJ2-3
TGTGCCAGCAGCTTAGTCCTCTTCTCCTCTTCCCCTAGCACAGATACGCAGTATTTT
CASSLVLFSSSPSTDTQYF
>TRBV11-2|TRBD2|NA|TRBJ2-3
TGTGCCAGCAGCTTAACCCTAGCGGGAGCAGATACGCAGTATTTT
CASSLTLAGADTQYF
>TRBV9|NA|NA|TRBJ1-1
TGTGCCAGCAGCGTCGCCTGGGCCGTCCAAGGGGACACTGAAGCTTTCTTT
CASSVAWAVQGDTEAFF
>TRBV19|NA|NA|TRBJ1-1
TGTGCCAGTAGTAGGGGGACGGGACACCCGAACACTGAAGCTTTCTTT
CASSRGTGHPNTEAFF
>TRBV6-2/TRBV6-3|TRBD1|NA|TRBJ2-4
TGTGCCAGCAGTTACTCTACGGACAGGGGGACGCTCAAAAACATTCAGTACTTC
CASSYSTDRGTLKNIQYF
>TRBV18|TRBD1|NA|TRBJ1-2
TGTGCCAGCTCACCAGAGGGACAGGGGGCCAGGGGATATGGCTACACCTTC
CASSPEGQGARGYGYTF
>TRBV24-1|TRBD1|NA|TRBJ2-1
TGTGCCACCTCAGGGGGTTCGGGCAATGAGCAGTTCTTC
CATSGGSGNEQFF
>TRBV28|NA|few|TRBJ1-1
TGTGCCAGCAGCCTAACCAGGCTCACTGAAGCTTTCTTT
CASSLTRLTEAFF
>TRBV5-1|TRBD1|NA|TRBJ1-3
TGCGCCAGCAGCTCAAAAGGGACAGGGGAGGCTGGAAACACCATATATTTT
CASSSKGTGEAGNTIYF
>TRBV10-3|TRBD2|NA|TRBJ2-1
TGTGCCATCGGGGATTACAGCGGGGGGGCCCCCCATGAGCAGTTCTTC
CAIGDYSGGAPHEQFF
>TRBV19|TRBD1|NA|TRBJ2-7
TGTGCCAGTAGTATGCGGACAGGGGGCGAGTACGAGCAGTACTTC
CASSMRTGGEYEQYF
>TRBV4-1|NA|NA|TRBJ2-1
TGCGCCAGCAGCCACAACTACAATGAGCAGTTCTTC
CASSHNYNEQFF
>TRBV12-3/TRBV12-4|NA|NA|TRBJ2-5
TGTGCCAGCAGCTACCAAGAGACCCAGTACTTC
CASSYQETQYF
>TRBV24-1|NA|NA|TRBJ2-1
TGTGCCACCAGTGCCTTAGGGGGTTTCGATGAGCAGTTCTTC
CATSALGGFDEQFF
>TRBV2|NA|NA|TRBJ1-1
TGTGCCAGCAGCGGACAGCAGACCACTGAAGCTTTCTTT
CASSGQQTTEAFF
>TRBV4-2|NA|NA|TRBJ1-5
TGTGCCAGCAGCCAAGATAAAGGAGATAGCAATCAGCCCCAGCATTTT
CASSQDKGDSNQPQHF
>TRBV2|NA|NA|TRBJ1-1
TGTGCCACCAGCGGGGGGAGGCTGGGGGCGGGTGAAGCTTTCTTT
CATSGGRLGAGEAFF
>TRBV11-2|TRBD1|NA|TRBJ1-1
TGTGCCAGCAGCTCTACGACAGGGGAAGTTGGAGCTTTCTTT
CASSSTTGEVGAFF
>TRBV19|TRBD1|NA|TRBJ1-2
TGTGCCAGTAGTGGGACTCCGGGACAGTATAACTATGGCTACACCTTC
CASSGTPGQYNYGYTF
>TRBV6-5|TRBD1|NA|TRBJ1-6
TGTGCCAGCAGCGGACAGGGAACCTATAATTCACCCCTCCACTTT
CASSGQGTYNSPLHF
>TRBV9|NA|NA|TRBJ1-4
TGTGCCAGCAGCGCTCCCGGGCAGGGGACGGCTGAAAAACTGTTTTTT
CASSAPGQGTAEKLFF
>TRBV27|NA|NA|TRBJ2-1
TGTGCCAGCAGCTCCGACCCGGACAGCGTATTACTTTCCTACAATGAGCAGTTCTTC
CASSSDPDSVLLSYNEQFF
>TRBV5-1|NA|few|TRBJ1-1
TGCGCCAGCAGCTTGAAAGGGCAGGGAGGAACGAGGGACACTGAAGCTTTCTTT
CASSLKGQGGTRDTEAFF
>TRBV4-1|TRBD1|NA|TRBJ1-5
TGCGCCAGCAGCCAAAATCCGGGACAGGGCCAGCCCCAGCATTTT
CASSQNPGQGQPQHF
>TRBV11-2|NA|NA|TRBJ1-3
TGTGCCAGCAGCTTAGATCATCGGGGCTCTGGAAACACCATATATTTT
CASSLDHRGSGNTIYF
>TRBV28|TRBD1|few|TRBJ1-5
TGTGCCAGCAGTTTACCACAGGGGAGGCAGCCCCAGCATTTT
CASSLPQGRQPQHF
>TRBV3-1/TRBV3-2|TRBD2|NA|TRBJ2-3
TGTGCCAGCAGCCACCGCGGGGGGGCGATTTTTGATACGCAGTATTTT
CASSHRGGAIFDTQYF
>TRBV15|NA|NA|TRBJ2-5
TGTGCCACCTCGCCCATCTCAGGGGGGGAGACCCAGTACTTC
CATSPISGGETQYF
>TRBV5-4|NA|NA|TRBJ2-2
TGTGCCAGCAGCATCCCACAGGGCGGTACCGGGGAGCTGTTTTTT
CASSIPQGGTGELFF
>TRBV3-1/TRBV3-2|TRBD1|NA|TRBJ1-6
TGTGCCAGCAGGCTGGACAGGTCAAATTCACCCCTCCACTTT
CASRLDRSNSPLHF
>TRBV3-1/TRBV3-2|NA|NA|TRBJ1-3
TGTGCCAGCAGCCCAACGGGGGTCTCTGGAAACACCATATATTTT
CASSPTGVSGNTIYF
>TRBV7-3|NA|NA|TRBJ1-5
TGTGCCAGCAGCCTCGGGGGGGATCAGCCCCAGCATTTT
CASSLGGDQPQHF
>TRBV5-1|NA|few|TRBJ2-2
TGCGCCAGCAGCTTGGATGGTAGTGCGAGGGCCGGGGAGCTGTTTTTT
CASSLDGSARAGELFF
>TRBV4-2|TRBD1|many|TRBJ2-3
TGTGCCAGCAGCCCTCGACAGGGACCAGATACGCAGTATTTT
CASSPRQGPDTQYF
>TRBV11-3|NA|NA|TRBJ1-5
TGTGCCAGCAGCTTTATAATGAGGAGGCAGCCCCAGCATTTT
CASSFIMRRQPQHF
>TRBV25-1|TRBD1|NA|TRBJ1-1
TGTGCCAGCAGTGCACCAGAACAGGGGGCTTGGGCCACTGAAGCTTTCTTT
CASSAPEQGAWATEAFF
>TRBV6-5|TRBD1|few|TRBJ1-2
TGTGCCAGCAGCCACCCAGGACAGGGGAACTATGGCTACACCTTC
CASSHPGQGNYGYTF
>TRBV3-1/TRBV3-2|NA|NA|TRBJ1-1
TGTGCCAGCAGCCGTCAAGCGTTGTACACTGAAGCTTTCTTT
CASSRQALYTEAFF
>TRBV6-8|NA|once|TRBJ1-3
TGTGCCAGCATAACTCCAGGGTTGGGTTCAAACACCATATATTTT
CASITPGLGSNTIYF
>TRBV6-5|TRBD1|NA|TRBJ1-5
TGTGCCAGCAGAAATGGACAGGGTAGTCAGCCCCAGCATTTT
CASRNGQGSQPQHF
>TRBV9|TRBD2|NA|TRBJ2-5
TGTGCCAGCAGCGGGCAAGGACTAGCCGGGGAGACCCAGTACTTC
CASSGQGLAGETQYF
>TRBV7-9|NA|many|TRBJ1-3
TGTGCCAGCAGCCCTAGCGAGGGGTGGAGCACCATATATTTT
CASSPSEGWSTIYF
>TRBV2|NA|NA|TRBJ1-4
TGTGCCAGCATAATTCGGCAGGGTCTCGAAAAACTGTTTTTT
CASIIRQGLEKLFF
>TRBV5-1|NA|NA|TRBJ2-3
TGCGCCAGCAGCTTGAGACAGATCACAGATACGCAGTATTTT
CASSLRQITDTQYF